This T cell receptor beta chain is drawn from a study of cytomegalovirus exposure and HLA in healthy donors. General study findings and limits: Researchers reported from a later analysis that most CMV-associated TCR beta chains appeared HLA-restricted. As a later analysis revealed, the rate of TCR association differed by HLA locus, with DRB1 most and HLA-C fewest. In a later analysis, TCR beta V- and J-gene trimming was associated with a missense DCLRE1C variant. Reportedly, HLA-A and HLA-B alleles of most subjects were accurately predicted from TCR beta.

A remark on this clone: What it recognizes is unknown.

V lost 2 bases and J lost 3, with 14 bases in between. Per the germline V gene, CDR1 is SGDLS and CDR2 is YYNGEE. The CDR3 spans 15 residues. The primer mix had 60 Vbeta and 13 Jbeta primers. Sequencing was performed with immunoSEQ multiplex PCR; in TCRdb, only in-frame clones are kept and a portion is missing. Here the sample spans roughly 120,000 clones, about three quarters being singletons. The sample was PBMCs. The receptor was derived from a middle-aged woman in good health and CMV-seropositive. The V gene is TRBV9, the J gene TRBJ1-1; maybe TRBD1 (6 bases). The CDR3 sequence is CASSVQGKRDTEAFF. Written as DNA, the CDR3 is TGTGCCAGCAGCGTTCAGGGGAAGAGGGACACTGAAGCTTTCTTT.